This T cell receptor beta chain was sequenced in a study of early T cells in non-severe SARS-CoV-2 infection. V was pared by 5 bases and J by 5 bases, with 18 bases between. The germline V gene encodes CDR1 SGHNT and CDR2 YENEEA. There are 16 residues in the CDR3. TCRdb used MiXCR to reprocess the 5' RACE reads, holding one entry per CDR3 protein. The table has tens of thousands of distinct CDR3 sequences, about 4% seen once. There are many counts of this clonotype. Material: whole blood. The V call is TRBV11-3, the J call TRBJ2-2, with D perhaps being TRBD1 or TRBD2 (6 bases each). The clonotype comes from an adult who was a healthcare worker with PCR-confirmed SARS-CoV-2 infection or an uninfected control (not recorded which). DNA of the CDR3: TGTGCCAGCAGCCCTGGGGGGACACTTAAGACCGGGGAGCTGTTTTTT. This gives the protein CASSPGGTLKTGELFF.